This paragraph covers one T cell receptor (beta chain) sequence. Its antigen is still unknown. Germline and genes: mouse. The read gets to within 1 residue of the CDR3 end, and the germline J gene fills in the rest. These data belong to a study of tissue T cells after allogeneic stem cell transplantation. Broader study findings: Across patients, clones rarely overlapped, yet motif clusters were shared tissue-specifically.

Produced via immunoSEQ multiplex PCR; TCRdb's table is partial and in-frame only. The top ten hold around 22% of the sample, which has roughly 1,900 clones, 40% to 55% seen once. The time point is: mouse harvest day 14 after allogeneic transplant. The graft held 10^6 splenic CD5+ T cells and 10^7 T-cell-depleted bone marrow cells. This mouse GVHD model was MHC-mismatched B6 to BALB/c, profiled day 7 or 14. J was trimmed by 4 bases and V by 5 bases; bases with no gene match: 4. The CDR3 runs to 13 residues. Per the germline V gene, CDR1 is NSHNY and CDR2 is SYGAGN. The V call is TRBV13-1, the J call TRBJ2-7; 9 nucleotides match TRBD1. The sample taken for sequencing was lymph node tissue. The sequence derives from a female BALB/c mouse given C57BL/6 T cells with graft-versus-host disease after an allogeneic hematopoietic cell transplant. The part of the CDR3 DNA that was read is TGTGCCAGCAGAGGACAGGGGAGGTATGAACAGTAC. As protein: CASRGQGRYEQY. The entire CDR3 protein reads CASRGQGRYEQYF.